The T cell receptor (beta chain) under discussion was sequenced for a study of identical twins. cDNA molecules carried unique molecular identifiers, and template switching added a universal primer site. MiXCR, applied by TCRdb to the 5' RACE reads, yields one record per CDR3 protein. This table has 1.5 million to 2 million distinct CDR3 sequences, under 35% appearing once. Trimming cost V 4 bases and J 6 bases; bases outside gene matches: 7. The CDR3 covers 15 residues. General study points: Compared with unrelated sharing, twin-shared out-of-frame alpha sequences had more low-probability sequences. Twins showed weaker excess sharing in their beta out-of-frame sequences.

Remarks on this clonotype: Its antigen is unknown.

Material for sequencing was cord blood. V and J are TRBV12-3 or TRBV12-4 and TRBJ2-4; 9 bases map to TRBD2. The clonotype comes from a newborn girl in good health. CDR3: CASSYYRGLANIQYF. CDR3 nucleotides: TGTGCCAGCAGTTATTACCGGGGACTAGCAAACATTCAGTACTTC.